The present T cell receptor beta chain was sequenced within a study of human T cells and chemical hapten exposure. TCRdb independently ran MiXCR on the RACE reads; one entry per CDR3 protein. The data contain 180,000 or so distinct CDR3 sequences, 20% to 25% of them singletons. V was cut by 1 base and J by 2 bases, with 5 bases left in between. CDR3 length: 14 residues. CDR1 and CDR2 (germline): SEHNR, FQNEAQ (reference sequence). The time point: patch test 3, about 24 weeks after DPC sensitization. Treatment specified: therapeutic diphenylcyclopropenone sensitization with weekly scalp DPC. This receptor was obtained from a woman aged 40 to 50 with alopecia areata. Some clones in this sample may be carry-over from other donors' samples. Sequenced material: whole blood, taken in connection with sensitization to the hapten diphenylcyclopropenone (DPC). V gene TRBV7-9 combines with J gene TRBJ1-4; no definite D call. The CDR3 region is CASSLGYTNEKLFF. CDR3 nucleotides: TGTGCCAGCAGCTTAGGGTACACTAATGAAAAACTGTTTTTT.